Sequencing of this T cell receptor beta chain was carried out in a study of blood T cells in healthy people across ages (dated by TCRdb to between 2015 and 2016). Background on the whole study: Template switching captured roughly one uniquely barcoded TCR beta cDNA molecule per two T cells in model experiments. Age-related changes in TCR beta repertoire diversity were measured in the study by deep sequencing normalized with unique cDNA molecular identifiers. Donors were grouped into four age groups: young (average approximately 15 years), middle-aged (39), aged (around 60) and long-lived (around 80). To avoid experimental bias, donors of different ages were randomly spread across the sequencing lanes. Two additional independent replicas of 1 million unique cDNA reads from the same blood draw were analyzed for two donors (one aged 18 to 29 and one aged 80 or older).

This clonotype was picked up a small number of times. The antigen it recognizes is unknown. The record has no base qualities; no much larger clone is one base away. Library preparation employed 5' RACE. Instrument used: Illumina HiSeq 2500. A second PCR of roughly 7 to 12 cycles was run with a J-beta primer mix and a sample-barcoded 5' primer. A unique molecular identifier was introduced onto each TCR beta cDNA molecule by a template-switch 5' adaptor carrying 12 random nucleotides. Each sample yielded at least 2.5 million CDR3-containing paired-end reads. First-strand cDNA was synthesized from all RNA with the Mint cDNA synthesis kit, primed by a TRBC-specific oligonucleotide. All cDNA was treated with uracil-DNA glycosylase and then went through a first 18-cycle PCR with the universal primers M1SS and BC2_uni_R. Regarding the original processing steps: For normalization, 1 million high-quality reads were randomly selected from each sample, with every read carrying a distinct molecular identifier. Reads sharing molecular identifiers were discarded rather than binned into consensus sequences. MiTCR, with a Q25 quality threshold and the strictest error-elimination algorithm, was used for CDR3 identification, clonotype clustering and error correction. A nonparametric unseen species model with Euler transformation was used to estimate lower-bound total TCR beta diversity. TCRdb passed the public sequencing reads through fastp at Q25 and MiXCR, retaining productive beta sequences. Each entry is one CDR3 protein sequence, shown with its most common DNA and genes. In this record, the V and J calls reflect TCRdb's handling and not the investigators' own analysis. The sample data list 1.5 million to 2 million distinct CDR3 sequences, and approximately 30% of these were observed just once. About 7.7% of the sample comes from the top ten.

CDR1 and CDR2 are drawn from the germline V gene: SQVTM, ANQGSEA. The CDR3 holds 16 amino acids from the cysteine to the phenylalanine. The entry retains the CDR3 DNA only, 48 bases that are in frame from base 1. The trim is 0 bases for V and 11 bases for J, with a gap of 25 bases between the germline ends. The paper as a whole reports these results and caveats: The percentage of naive T cells measured by flow cytometry correlated strongly with observed TCR beta diversity. Compared with the aged group, the long-lived group had more naive CD4+ T cells, fewer expanded clones and increased TCR diversity, suggesting age selection. Estimates of total diversity based on one million sequenced T cells were considered lower bounds and underestimates. As age increased, observed TCR beta diversity per million T cells dropped in a roughly linear way, and a significant reduction was already evident by age 40. The CMV infection status of donors was not known, potentially confounding age-related changes in expanded clonotypes. Bulk unsorted PBMC profiling prevented conclusive comparison of naive and antigen-experienced compartments.

The roughly 38 donors, aged roughly 6 to 95 years, were systemically healthy Caucasian individuals from Russia. Approximately 9.7 milliliters of peripheral blood were drawn from each donor into EDTA-treated Vacutainer tubes. Ficoll-Paque density-gradient centrifugation was used to isolate PBMCs, with at least 7 million per sample. Total RNA, at least 5.5 micrograms per sample, was extracted from PBMCs with Trizol reagent. For every donor, flow cytometry on a PBMC aliquot measured the percentage of naive CD45RAhigh/CD27high T cells. The chain couples TRBV29-1 to TRBJ2-5, with the D call tentatively TRBD1 or TRBD2, each fitting 5 bases. The source material was blood. This clonotype was obtained from a young woman in good health. The CDR3 loop reads CSVEDRGRVSYNEQYF. The DNA is as follows: TGCAGCGTTGAAGATCGGGGCAGGGTATCCTACAATGAGCAGTACTTC.